This TCR beta chain was profiled in a study of T-cell reconstitution after alpha-beta-depleted transplantation in children. Between the trimmed V and J ends, which lost 7 bases and 7 bases, there was a span of 20 bases. The CDR3 has 16 amino acids. Germline values: CDR1 SEHNR, CDR2 FQNEAQ (reference sequence). Construction of the TCRbeta library involved unique molecular identifiers. TCRdb processed the PCR reads anew with MiXCR; each CDR3 protein has one entry. The sample holds nearly 400,000 distinct CDR3 sequences, about a fifth seen once. The chain links TRBV7-9 to TRBJ1-6, with D perhaps matching TRBD1 (5 bases). The source material was PBMCs from the stem cell graft donor, sampled from the stem cell graft. This clonotype was sampled from a human donor who donated a stem cell graft to a child with acute myeloid leukemia. The CDR3 DNA reads TGTGCCAGCATCAGTTATCTCGGGACGGCCAATTCACCCCTCCACTTT. Translated, it gives CASISYLGTANSPLHF.